This is a list of T cell receptor beta chains from one sample in a study of T cell repertoires in cytomegalovirus infection. TCRdb re-called the reads with MiXCR, one entry per CDR3 protein. The repertoire holds 650,000 to 900,000 distinct CDR3 sequences, with approximately 32% as singletons. Which antigens these TCRs recognize remains unknown. The starting material was cultured CD8+ T cells from PBMCs, obtained from culture after CMV antigen stimulation. All receptors come from a human donor in good health (CMV status not recorded). Some clones in this sample may be carry-over from other donors' samples. CDR3s include the opening cysteine and the closing phenylalanine or tryptophan. A D gene is named only where the DNA matches it firmly. Only part of the rows carry a size: once, few, many, or a class if the clone is expanded.

v_call: TRBV4-1
j_call: TRBJ1-2
clone_size: NA
d_call: NA
cdr3_aa: CASSSNPGPDYGYTF
cdr3_nt: TGCGCCAGCAGCTCAAATCCGGGGCCTGACTATGGCTACACCTTC

v_call: TRBV19
j_call: TRBJ2-5
clone_size: few
d_call: TRBD1
cdr3_aa: CASSREGTGNQETQYF
cdr3_nt: TGTGCCAGTAGTAGAGAAGGGACAGGGAACCAAGAGACCCAGTACTTC

v_call: TRBV3-1
j_call: TRBJ1-1
clone_size: few
d_call: TRBD1
cdr3_aa: CASSPGGASTEAFF
cdr3_nt: TGTGCCAGCAGTCCAGGGGGCGCGAGCACTGAAGCTTTCTTT

v_call: TRBV19
j_call: TRBJ1-3
clone_size: NA
d_call: NA
cdr3_aa: CATSTASGNTIYF
cdr3_nt: TGTGCCACCTCGACAGCCTCTGGAAACACCATATATTTT

v_call: TRBV15
j_call: TRBJ2-3
clone_size: NA
d_call: NA
cdr3_aa: CATSTAGGRTDTQYF
cdr3_nt: TGTGCCACCAGCACCGCCGGGGGCCGGACAGATACGCAGTATTTT

v_call: TRBV28
j_call: TRBJ1-6
clone_size: NA
d_call: NA
cdr3_aa: CASSLWADNNSPLHF
cdr3_nt: TGTGCCAGCAGTTTGTGGGCAGACAATAATTCACCCCTCCACTTT

v_call: TRBV5-4
j_call: TRBJ1-1
clone_size: NA
d_call: NA
cdr3_aa: CASSPYLGMNTEAFF
cdr3_nt: TGTGCCAGCAGCCCGTACCTGGGGATGAACACTGAAGCTTTCTTT

v_call: TRBV28
j_call: TRBJ2-5
clone_size: NA
d_call: NA
cdr3_aa: CASSWPARETQYF
cdr3_nt: TGTGCCAGCAGCTGGCCGGCTCGCGAGACCCAGTACTTC

v_call: TRBV18
j_call: TRBJ1-2
clone_size: NA
d_call: TRBD1
cdr3_aa: CASSPEGAGVNGYTF
cdr3_nt: TGTGCCAGCTCACCGGAGGGGGCTGGAGTAAATGGCTACACCTTC

v_call: TRBV7-2
j_call: TRBJ2-1
clone_size: few
d_call: TRBD1
cdr3_aa: CASNQAPAGGSHEQFF
cdr3_nt: TGTGCCAGCAACCAGGCTCCGGCAGGGGGCTCCCATGAGCAGTTCTTC

v_call: TRBV27
j_call: TRBJ1-1
clone_size: NA
d_call: NA
cdr3_aa: CASSLSKRGEAFF
cdr3_nt: TGTGCCAGCAGTTTATCGAAGCGGGGTGAAGCTTTCTTT

v_call: TRBV27
j_call: TRBJ2-3
clone_size: many
d_call: TRBD1
cdr3_aa: CASRPGTALTDTQYF
cdr3_nt: TGTGCCAGCAGACCCGGGACAGCCCTCACAGATACGCAGTATTTT

v_call: TRBV7-9
j_call: TRBJ1-1
clone_size: few
d_call: TRBD1
cdr3_aa: CASSPPGQGVNPEAFF
cdr3_nt: TGTGCCAGCAGCCCGCCGGGACAGGGTGTAAACCCTGAAGCTTTCTTT

v_call: TRBV24-1
j_call: TRBJ1-1
clone_size: few
d_call: NA
cdr3_aa: CATSDLEGIEAFF
cdr3_nt: TGTGCCACCAGTGATTTAGAAGGGATTGAAGCTTTCTTT

v_call: TRBV7-2
j_call: TRBJ1-3
clone_size: NA
d_call: TRBD1
cdr3_aa: CASSLEGGHGNTIYF
cdr3_nt: TGTGCCAGCAGCTTAGAAGGGGGCCATGGAAACACCATATATTTT

v_call: TRBV4-1
j_call: TRBJ1-1
clone_size: few
d_call: NA
cdr3_aa: CASSQGGQLDEAFF
cdr3_nt: TGTGCCAGCAGCCAAGGGGGACAATTGGATGAAGCTTTCTTT

v_call: TRBV7-6
j_call: TRBJ2-7
clone_size: NA
d_call: NA
cdr3_aa: CASSLAGQFEQYF
cdr3_nt: TGTGCTAGCAGCTTAGCCGGACAGTTCGAGCAGTACTTC

v_call: TRBV11-2
j_call: TRBJ2-1
clone_size: NA
d_call: TRBD2
cdr3_aa: CASSLTSGGAREQFF
cdr3_nt: TGTGCCAGCAGCCTGACTAGCGGGGGGGCGAGGGAGCAGTTCTTC

v_call: TRBV7-9
j_call: TRBJ2-2
clone_size: few
d_call: TRBD2
cdr3_aa: CASSLEGLAGEPNTGELFF
cdr3_nt: TGTGCCAGCAGCTTAGAGGGACTAGCGGGGGAGCCGAACACCGGGGAGCTGTTTTTT

v_call: TRBV7-6
j_call: TRBJ2-7
clone_size: many
d_call: TRBD2
cdr3_aa: CASSSPGLAGGLSEQYF
cdr3_nt: TGTGCCAGCAGCTCCCCGGGACTAGCGGGGGGGCTGAGCGAGCAGTACTTC

v_call: TRBV7-8
j_call: TRBJ2-3
clone_size: many
d_call: NA
cdr3_aa: CASSARDTDTQYF
cdr3_nt: TGTGCCAGCAGCGCCCGGGACACAGATACGCAGTATTTT

v_call: TRBV5-1
j_call: TRBJ2-1
clone_size: once
d_call: NA
cdr3_aa: CASSSVTLLGNEQFF
cdr3_nt: TGCGCCAGCAGCTCAGTGACACTGTTGGGGAATGAGCAGTTCTTC

v_call: TRBV27
j_call: TRBJ1-2
clone_size: NA
d_call: NA
cdr3_aa: CASSLGSLPHYGYTF
cdr3_nt: TGTGCCAGCAGTTTAGGGTCACTGCCCCACTATGGCTACACCTTC

v_call: TRBV7-9
j_call: TRBJ1-1
clone_size: NA
d_call: NA
cdr3_aa: CASSLKDRAFF
cdr3_nt: TGTGCCAGCAGCTTAAAAGACAGAGCTTTCTTT

v_call: TRBV7-3
j_call: TRBJ2-3
clone_size: NA
d_call: NA
cdr3_aa: CASSRDPWPDTQYF
cdr3_nt: TGTGCCAGCAGCAGGGACCCTTGGCCAGATACGCAGTATTTT

v_call: TRBV7-6
j_call: TRBJ1-3
clone_size: few
d_call: NA
cdr3_aa: CASSSASYSGNTIYF
cdr3_nt: TGTGCCAGCAGCTCGGCAAGTTACTCTGGAAACACCATATATTTT

v_call: TRBV6-2/TRBV6-3
j_call: TRBJ1-5
clone_size: NA
d_call: TRBD1
cdr3_aa: CASSLRDRREYQPQHF
cdr3_nt: TGTGCCAGCAGTTTGAGGGACAGGCGAGAATATCAGCCCCAGCATTTT

v_call: TRBV28
j_call: TRBJ2-1
clone_size: few
d_call: NA
cdr3_aa: CASSFARTQDLSYNEQFF
cdr3_nt: TGTGCCAGCAGTTTTGCCCGGACACAGGACTTGTCCTACAATGAGCAGTTCTTC

v_call: TRBV7-9
j_call: TRBJ2-3
clone_size: many
d_call: NA
cdr3_aa: CASSFGGGYTDTQYF
cdr3_nt: TGTGCCAGCAGCTTTGGGGGGGGCTACACAGATACGCAGTATTTT

v_call: TRBV6-5
j_call: TRBJ1-6
clone_size: once
d_call: NA
cdr3_aa: CASSQGRTPYSPLHF
cdr3_nt: TGTGCCAGCAGCCAAGGGAGGACACCTTATTCACCCCTCCACTTT

v_call: TRBV28
j_call: TRBJ1-4
clone_size: NA
d_call: NA
cdr3_aa: CASSLGPEGGKLFF
cdr3_nt: TGTGCCAGCAGTTTAGGACCGGAGGGTGGAAAACTGTTTTTT

v_call: TRBV12-3/TRBV12-4
j_call: TRBJ1-3
clone_size: NA
d_call: NA
cdr3_aa: CASSLVPGDTIYF
cdr3_nt: TGTGCCAGCAGTTTAGTTCCAGGAGACACCATATATTTT